The clone carrying this T cell receptor (beta chain) was counted a single time. Produced via immunoSEQ multiplex PCR; TCRdb's table is partial and in-frame only. The table has roughly 71,000 clones, about 80% seen once; the top ten hold about 20%. The sample is drawn from a study of blood T cell repertoires in COVID-19. In the study overall: Nucleic acid was either cDNA or gDNA, and it came from T cells, B-cell-depleted T cells, or PBMCs.

CDR1 and CDR2 from the germline V gene are SNHLY and FYNNEI. The CDR3 loop spans 16 amino acids. Trimming cost V 6 bases and J 0 bases; bases outside gene matches: 11. The genes are TRBV2 and TRBJ2-7, with 7 positions matching TRBD1. The sequencing input was peripheral blood. The sequence was obtained from a man in his 70s who had recovered from COVID-19. CDR3 protein: CASRGPRDSSSYEQYF. The CDR3 DNA sequence: TGTGCCAGCAGAGGACCTCGGGACAGCAGCTCCTACGAGCAGTACTTC.